The T cell receptor beta chain under discussion was sequenced for a study of preoperative IRX-2 immunotherapy in early breast cancer (dated by TCRdb to the late 2010s). With regard to this clone: Its cognate antigen has yet to be identified. Base qualities were left out, and no much larger clone turns up one base away.

The label giving this sample's treatment or condition can be read as: preoperative locoregional IRX-2 cytokine immunotherapy. The samples were obtained from a phase Ib study that tested preoperative, locoregional IRX-2 cytokine immunotherapy designed to prime immune responses. Patients with early-stage breast cancer who were given IRX-2 before surgery served as donors. Library method: the immunoSEQ multiplex PCR assay. Here the immuneACCESS table is served through TCRdb, limited to in-frame sequences with V and J called. Missing clones are a known gap in these copies; in checked studies unresolved V genes cover under half, and the rest lacks a known reason. Within this sample are around 30,000 clones, with around 83% of them counted one time only. The top ten constitute 2.5% of the sample. CDR1 is given as MNHGY and CDR2 as SAAAGT, both from the germline V gene. Taken from cysteine to phenylalanine, the CDR3 has 13 residues. CDR3 DNA only is kept here, 39 bases in frame from base 1. V is pared back by 5 bases and J by 5 bases, with 10 bases lying between the germline termini.

This clonotype originated in a human donor with breast cancer. Sequencing was performed on lymph node tissue, taken from a patient treated with IRX-2 immunotherapy. The rearrangement combines TRBV6-8 with TRBJ2-1; the D segment may tentatively be TRBD1 or TRBD2, each giving 6 matched bases. CDR3 region: CASSDGGHNEQFF. In nucleotides, the sequence is TGTGCCAGCAGTGATGGGGGGCACAATGAGCAGTTCTTC.